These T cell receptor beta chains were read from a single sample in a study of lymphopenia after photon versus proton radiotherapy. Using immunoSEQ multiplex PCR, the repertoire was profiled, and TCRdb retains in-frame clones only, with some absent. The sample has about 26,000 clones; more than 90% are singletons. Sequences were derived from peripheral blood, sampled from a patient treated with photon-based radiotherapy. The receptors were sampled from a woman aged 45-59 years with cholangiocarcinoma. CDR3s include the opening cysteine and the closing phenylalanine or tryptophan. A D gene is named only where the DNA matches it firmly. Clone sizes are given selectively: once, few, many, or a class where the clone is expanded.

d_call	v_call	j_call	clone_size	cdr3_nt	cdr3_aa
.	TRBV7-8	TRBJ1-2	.	TGTGCCAGCAGCTCCAGACCTCAGGAAAACTATGGCTACACCTTC	CASSSRPQENYGYTF
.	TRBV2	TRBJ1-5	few	TGTGCCAGCAGGACTGATCAGCCCCAGCATTTT	CASRTDQPQHF
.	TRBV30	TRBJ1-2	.	TGTGCCTGGACCCTAAAGACAGGTGCTAACTATGGCTACACCTTC	CAWTLKTGANYGYTF
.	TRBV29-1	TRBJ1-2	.	TGCAGCGTTCAGGGTGGGTTCTATGGCTACACCTTC	CSVQGGFYGYTF
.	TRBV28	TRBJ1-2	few	TGTGCCAGCACCTCGGGGTCGATTCGCTACACCTTC	CASTSGSIRYTF
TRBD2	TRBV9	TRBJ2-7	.	TGTGCCAGCAGCGGAGCCCCGGGGGGGTACCTTCTTGGCGAGCAGTACTTC	CASSGAPGGYLLGEQYF
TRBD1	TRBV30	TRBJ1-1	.	TGTGCCTGGGGGAACAGGGGGCGCGCGGCTTTCTTT	CAWGNRGRAAFF
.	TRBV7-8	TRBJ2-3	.	TGTGCCAGCAGCTTAGCGTTTGCGACTCCTTCGGGAACAGATACGCAGTATTTT	CASSLAFATPSGTDTQYF
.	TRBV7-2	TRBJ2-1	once	TGTGCCAGCAGCTTACAGTTTAGCAGCTACAATGAGCAGTTCTTC	CASSLQFSSYNEQFF
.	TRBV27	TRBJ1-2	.	TGTGCCAGCAGTTTCCAGGGGCAATCGAAGGGCTACACCTTC	CASSFQGQSKGYTF
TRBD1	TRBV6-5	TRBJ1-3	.	TGTGCCAGCATCCGACAGGGCGGAAACACCATATATTTT	CASIRQGGNTIYF
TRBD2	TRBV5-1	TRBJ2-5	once	TGCGCCAGCAGCGCAGGTTCTAGCGGGGGGGCGGAGACCCAGTACTTC	CASSAGSSGGAETQYF
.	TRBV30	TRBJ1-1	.	TGTGCCTGGGGTGCGGTGTACACTGAAGCTTTCTTT	CAWGAVYTEAFF
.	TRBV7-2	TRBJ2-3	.	TGTGCCAGCAGTAACCTAGGGGAAGGAGATACGCAGTATTTT	CASSNLGEGDTQYF
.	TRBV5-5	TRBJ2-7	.	TGTGCCAGCAGCTTGTATTCTCCCCCCTACGAGCAGTACTTC	CASSLYSPPYEQYF
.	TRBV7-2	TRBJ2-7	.	TGTGCCAGCAGCTTAAGCCTAGCGATCTACGAGCAGTACTTC	CASSLSLAIYEQYF
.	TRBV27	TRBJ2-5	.	TGTGCCAGCAGTCGACGACAGAACCAAGAGACCCAGTACTTC	CASSRRQNQETQYF
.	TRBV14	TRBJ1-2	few	TGTGCCAGCAGCCAAGATCAGAACTATGGCTACACCTTC	CASSQDQNYGYTF
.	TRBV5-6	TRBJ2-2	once	TGTGCCAGCAACGGACTTCCGAACACCGGGGAGCTGTTTTTT	CASNGLPNTGELFF
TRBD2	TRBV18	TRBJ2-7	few	TGTGCCAGCTCACCCGGGGGGGCTACAACTATTATTGGGCAGTACTTC	CASSPGGATTIIGQYF
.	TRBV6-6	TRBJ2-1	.	TGTGCCAGCAGTTACTCGATTAGGGGGGCCGATGAGCAGTTCTTC	CASSYSIRGADEQFF
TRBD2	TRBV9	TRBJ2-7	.	TGTGCCAGCAGCGTAGGGAGGAGCGGGGGGTACGAGCAGTACTTC	CASSVGRSGGYEQYF
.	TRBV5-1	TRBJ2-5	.	TGCGCCAGCAGCGTCCTCAGCACAGGGTTCCAAGAGACCCAGTACTTC	CASSVLSTGFQETQYF
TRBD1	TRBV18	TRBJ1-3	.	TGTGCCAGCTCATCGGGACAGAAGAGCTCTGGAAACACCATATATTTT	CASSSGQKSSGNTIYF
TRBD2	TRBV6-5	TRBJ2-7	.	TGTGCCAGCAGTTACTCGGGGGAGGGGTCGGCCTACGAGCAGTACTTC	CASSYSGEGSAYEQYF
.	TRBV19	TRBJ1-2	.	TGTGCCAGTAGTATCAGGGGCAGGGACTATGGCTACACCTTC	CASSIRGRDYGYTF
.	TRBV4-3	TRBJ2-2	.	TGCGCCAGCAGCCAGGTAGCCTTGGTCACCGGGGAGCTGTTTTTT	CASSQVALVTGELFF
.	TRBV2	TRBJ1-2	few	TGTGCCAGACGCCGGGCCAACTATGGCTACACCTTC	CARRRANYGYTF
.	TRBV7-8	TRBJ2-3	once	TGTGCCAGCAGCTTCATGGAAAGGGGGACGCAGTATTTT	CASSFMERGTQYF
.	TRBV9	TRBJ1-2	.	TGTGCCAGCAGCGTAGAAGCGAGGTTAAGCTATGGCTACACCTTC	CASSVEARLSYGYTF
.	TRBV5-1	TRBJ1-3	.	TGCGCCAGCAGCTCCCAAGGGACTGGAAACACCATATATTTT	CASSSQGTGNTIYF
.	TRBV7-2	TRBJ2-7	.	TGTGCCAGCAGCCGCCCTCGGCGGGACGTAGCCTCTTTCGAGCAGTACTTC	CASSRPRRDVASFEQYF
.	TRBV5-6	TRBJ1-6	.	TGTGCCAGCAGCTCGAGACAGGTTTGGAATTCACCCCTCCACTTT	CASSSRQVWNSPLHF
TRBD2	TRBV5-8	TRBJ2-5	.	TGTGCCAGCAGCTTGGCCCGACGGCGGGGGTCGGAGACCCAGTACTTC	CASSLARRRGSETQYF
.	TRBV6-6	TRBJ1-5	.	TGTGCCAGCGGCAGGGCTTCCCAGCATTTT	CASGRASQHF
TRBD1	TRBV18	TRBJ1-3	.	TGTGCCAGCTCAGCGACGGGACAGGGAGTATTTGGCAGCTCTGGAAACACCATATATTTT	CASSATGQGVFGSSGNTIYF
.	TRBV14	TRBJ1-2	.	TGTGCCAGCAGCCAGGGTTACTATGGCTACACCTTC	CASSQGYYGYTF
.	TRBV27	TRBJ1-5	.	TGTGCCAGCAGTCCGGGGGGCATTAGCAATCAGCCCCAGCATTTT	CASSPGGISNQPQHF
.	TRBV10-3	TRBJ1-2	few	TGTGCCATCAGTGATAGGCAGACCGCTAACTATGGCTACACCTTC	CAISDRQTANYGYTF
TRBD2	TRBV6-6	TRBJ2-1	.	TGTGCCAGCAGTCCTGGGACTAGCGGGGGATACAATGAGCAGTTCTTC	CASSPGTSGGYNEQFF